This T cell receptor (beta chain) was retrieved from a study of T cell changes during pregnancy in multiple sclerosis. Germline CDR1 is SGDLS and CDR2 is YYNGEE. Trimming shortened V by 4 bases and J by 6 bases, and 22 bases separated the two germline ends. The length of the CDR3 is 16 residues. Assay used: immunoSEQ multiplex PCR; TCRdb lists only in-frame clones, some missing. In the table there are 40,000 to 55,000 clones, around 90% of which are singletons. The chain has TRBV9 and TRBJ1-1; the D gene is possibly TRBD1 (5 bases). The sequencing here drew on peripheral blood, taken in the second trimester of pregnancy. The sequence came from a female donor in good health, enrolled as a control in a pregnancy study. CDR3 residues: CASSPQGGPLGAEAFF. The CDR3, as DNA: TGTGCCAGCAGCCCCCAGGGAGGCCCCCTGGGTGCTGAAGCTTTCTTT. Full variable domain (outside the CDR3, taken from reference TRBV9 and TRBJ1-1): DSGVTQTPKHLITATGQRVTLRCSPRSGDLSVYWYQQSLDQGLQFLIQYYNGEERAKGNILERFSAQQFPDLHSELNLSSLELGDSALYFCASSPQGGPLGAEAFFGQGTRLTVV.